Listed below are T cell receptor beta chains from one sample, sequenced in a study of cytomegalovirus exposure and HLA in healthy donors. TCRdb keeps only in-frame clones here, not all; method: immunoSEQ multiplex PCR. Among 100,000 to 150,000 clones listed, about 76% were seen once. The sequenced material came from PBMCs. The receptors stem from a woman in her sixties in good health and CMV-seropositive. Both conserved end residues are part of each CDR3. The D gene is left open where the match is weak. Size values are once, few and many counts, or a class for expanded clones, and some rows have none.

clone size	D gene	V gene	J gene	CDR3 DNA	CDR3 protein
.	.	TRBV6-4	TRBJ1-5	TGTGCCAGCAGCGGGGGGGAAAATCAGCCCCAGCATTTT	CASSGGENQPQHF
.	.	TRBV30	TRBJ1-4	TGTGCCTGGAGTGTCCAGGGCGGAAAACTGTTTTTT	CAWSVQGGKLFF
.	.	TRBV19	TRBJ1-6	TGTGCCAGTAGTATCGCACATCCGGGTCGATCACCCCTCCACTTT	CASSIAHPGRSPLHF
.	TRBD1	TRBV28	TRBJ1-4	TGTGCCAGCGGTCCGGGACAGGACTCTGAAAAACTGTTTTTT	CASGPGQDSEKLFF
once	TRBD2	TRBV6-1	TRBJ2-1	TGTGCCAGCAGCAGACTAGCACTGACCGACAATGAGCAGTTCTTC	CASSRLALTDNEQFF
.	TRBD2	TRBV7-2	TRBJ2-6	TGTGCCGGCTCAACGGGGGGAAGCTCTGGGGCCAACGTCCTGACTTTC	CAGSTGGSSGANVLTF
.	TRBD1	TRBV7-9	TRBJ1-5	TGTGCCAGCAGCTTAGCGGACAGGGGTGATCAGCCCCAGCATTTT	CASSLADRGDQPQHF
.	.	TRBV30	TRBJ1-2	TGTGCCTGGAGTGTACGGTGGGACTACTATGGCTACACCTTC	CAWSVRWDYYGYTF
.	.	TRBV5-6	TRBJ1-2	TGTGCCAGCAGCTTGGGTGGGGAGTTTGGCTACACCTTC	CASSLGGEFGYTF
.	.	TRBV7-6	TRBJ2-3	TGTGCCAGCACCCTGGGGCGGGGCGGCACAGATACGCAGTATTTT	CASTLGRGGTDTQYF
.	TRBD1	TRBV7-2	TRBJ1-4	TGTGCCAGCAGCTACAGGGGGCCAGGAGAAAAACTGTTTTTT	CASSYRGPGEKLFF
few	TRBD1	TRBV5-8	TRBJ1-4	TGTGCCAGCAGCTTGACAGGGGAGTTAGAAAAACTGTTTTTT	CASSLTGELEKLFF
.	TRBD1	TRBV11-1	TRBJ2-5	TGTGCCAGCAGCTTAACGGACAGGGGGTACCAAGAGACCCAGTACTTC	CASSLTDRGYQETQYF
few	TRBD1	TRBV7-8	TRBJ1-1	TGTGCCAGCAGCTTAGGGACAGGGCTTTTGAACACTGAAGCTTTCTTT	CASSLGTGLLNTEAFF
.	TRBD1	TRBV27	TRBJ1-1	TGTGCCAGCAGTAGGAAAACAGGGGTGGACATGAACACTGAAGCTTTCTTT	CASSRKTGVDMNTEAFF
.	.	TRBV7-9	TRBJ2-7	TGTGCCAGCGGGGCCGAAGGGCCCGAGCAGTACTTC	CASGAEGPEQYF
.	.	TRBV14	TRBJ2-2	TGTGCCAGCAGCCAAGACGGATACACCGGGGAGCTGTTCTTT	CASSQDGYTGELFF
.	.	TRBV7-6	TRBJ2-3	TGTGCCAGCAGCTCCGCATCGGACATCTCTAGCACAGATACGCAGTATTTT	CASSSASDISSTDTQYF
.	.	TRBV5-4	TRBJ1-2	TGTGCCAGCAGCCCGTACTCCGCCACCTATGGCTACACCTTC	CASSPYSATYGYTF
.	TRBD1	TRBV30	TRBJ1-6	TGTGCCTGGAGTTTGGCGGGACAGCCTAATTCACCCCTCCACTTT	CAWSLAGQPNSPLHF
few	TRBD1	TRBV7-3	TRBJ2-7	TGTGCCAGCAGCTTAGGACAGGGGAACTACGAGCAGTACTTC	CASSLGQGNYEQYF
.	TRBD1	TRBV5-6	TRBJ2-2	TGTGCCAGCAGCGGGACAGCGAACACCGGGGAGCTGTTTTTT	CASSGTANTGELFF
.	.	TRBV4-3	TRBJ1-1	TGCGCCAGCAGCCAGAATTCCGGTTGGGCAAACACTGAAGCTTTCTTT	CASSQNSGWANTEAFF
.	.	TRBV7-9	TRBJ1-4	TGTGCCAGCAGCCCCACCGGGGGGCAGGAAAAACTGTTTTTT	CASSPTGGQEKLFF
.	TRBD1	TRBV19	TRBJ1-5	TGTGCCAGTAGTAGGGGGACAGGGAATCAGCCCCAGCATTTT	CASSRGTGNQPQHF
.	.	TRBV18	TRBJ2-1	TGTGCCAGCTCACCACCCCCGGCAACAGGCTCCTACAATGAGCAGTTCTTC	CASSPPPATGSYNEQFF
.	TRBD1	TRBV29-1	TRBJ2-2	TGCAGCGTTTACTTATTGTCGACAGGGGGATGGCCCGGGGAGCTGTTTTTT	CSVYLLSTGGWPGELFF
.	.	TRBV9	TRBJ2-3	TGTGCCAGCAGCGTAGGAGTATTTGATACGCAGTATTTT	CASSVGVFDTQYF
.	.	TRBV19	TRBJ1-1	TGTGCCAGTAGTATTGTCCAGGGCTACGAAGCTTTCTTT	CASSIVQGYEAFF
.	TRBD2	TRBV5-1	TRBJ2-1	TGCGCCAGCAGTTACTCACTAGCGGGGTTGGATGAGCAGTTCTTC	CASSYSLAGLDEQFF
.	.	TRBV4-1	TRBJ2-7	TGCGCCAGCAGCCAAGATAACGTTCCGCTATTTGCCGAGCAGTACTTC	CASSQDNVPLFAEQYF
.	TRBD1	TRBV27	TRBJ2-7	TGTGCCAGCAGTTTGACAGGGACCCACGAGCAGTACTTC	CASSLTGTHEQYF
.	TRBD1	TRBV18	TRBJ1-6	TGTGCCAGCTCACCTGGACAGGTTAATTCACCCCTCCACTTT	CASSPGQVNSPLHF
once	.	TRBV5-6	TRBJ1-2	TGTGCCAGCAACCGATATAGCTGGACAGCTAACTATGGCTACACCTTC	CASNRYSWTANYGYTF
.	TRBD1	TRBV7-9	TRBJ1-1	TGTGCCAGCAGCTTACAGGGGGTGAACACTGAAGCTTTCTTT	CASSLQGVNTEAFF
.	.	TRBV6-5	TRBJ1-4	TGTGCCAGCAGGTTCGGGGACTCAACTAATGAAAAACTGTTTTTT	CASRFGDSTNEKLFF
.	.	TRBV6-6	TRBJ1-2	TGTGCCAGCAGCTTAACAGGGAATCATGGCTACACCTTC	CASSLTGNHGYTF
.	TRBD1	TRBV4-3	TRBJ2-7	TGCGCCAGCAGCCAGGCGGGGACAGGGGATTACGAGCAGTACTTC	CASSQAGTGDYEQYF
.	.	TRBV7-2	TRBJ1-1	TGTGCCAGCAGCTTAGTGCAGGGCGCCACTGAAGCTTTCTTT	CASSLVQGATEAFF
few	.	TRBV5-1	TRBJ2-7	TGCGCCAGCCGAGACGCAGGGACCTACGAGCAGTACTTC	CASRDAGTYEQYF
.	TRBD1	TRBV7-9	TRBJ1-2	TGTGCCAGCAGCTTAGGACGGGTTCGCAGGGGGCTTGGCTACACCTTC	CASSLGRVRRGLGYTF
.	TRBD1	TRBV6-1	TRBJ1-3	TGTGCCAGCAGCCTGGACAGGTACTCTGGAAACACCATATATTTT	CASSLDRYSGNTIYF
.	.	TRBV6-5	TRBJ1-5	TGTGCCAGCAGTTACTCGAGCGGTCAGCCCCAGCATTTT	CASSYSSGQPQHF
.	.	TRBV7-2	TRBJ1-1	TGTGCCAGCAGGCCCCCGGGGATCCGAGGCACTGAAGCTTTCTTT	CASRPPGIRGTEAFF
few	.	TRBV5-1	TRBJ2-7	TGCGCCAGCAGCTCGTACAGCAGCTACGAGCAGTACTTC	CASSSYSSYEQYF
.	TRBD2	TRBV4-2	TRBJ2-7	TGTGCCAGCAGCCTCGGACTAGCGGCTAGCGAGCAGTACTTC	CASSLGLAASEQYF
few	.	TRBV7-9	TRBJ2-1	TGTGCCAGCAGCTTAGCGGGAGGAAGACCAAGTGAGCAGTTCTTC	CASSLAGGRPSEQFF
few	TRBD2	TRBV5-1	TRBJ2-1	TGCGCCAGCAGCCATTTAGCGGGGGTCTCGAAGGGGGGCAATGAGCAGTTCTTC	CASSHLAGVSKGGNEQFF
.	TRBD1	TRBV19	TRBJ1-2	TGTGCCAGTAGTACCGACAGGGCCCAACATCTTAACTATGGCTACACCTTC	CASSTDRAQHLNYGYTF
.	TRBD1	TRBV5-1	TRBJ1-2	TGCGCCAGCAGCTTGGGACAGGGAACAGGAGAAGGCTACACCTTC	CASSLGQGTGEGYTF
.	TRBD1	TRBV11-1	TRBJ2-3	TGTGCCAGCAGTCAACAGACAGGGAGAGACACAGATACGCAGTATTTT	CASSQQTGRDTDTQYF
.	.	TRBV9	TRBJ1-3	TGTGCCAGCAGGGAGGGAGGGAGGGAAGCTGGAAACACCATATATTTT	CASREGGREAGNTIYF